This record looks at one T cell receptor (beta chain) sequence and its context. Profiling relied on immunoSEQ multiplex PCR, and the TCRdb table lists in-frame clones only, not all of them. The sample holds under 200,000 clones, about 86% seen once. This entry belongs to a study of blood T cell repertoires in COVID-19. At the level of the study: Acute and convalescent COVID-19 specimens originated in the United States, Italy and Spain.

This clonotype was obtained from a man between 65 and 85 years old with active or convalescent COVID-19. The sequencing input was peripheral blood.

CDR3 DNA sequence: TGTGCCAGTAGGGGGGACACAAACACCGGGGAGCTGTTTTTT. It is translated as CASRGDTNTGELFF. The V and J genes are TRBV19 and TRBJ2-2; the D gene is possibly TRBD1 (6 bases). CDR1 LNHDA and CDR2 SQIVND come from the germline V gene (reference sequence). This CDR3 contains 14 residues. V lost 6 bases, J lost 2 bases, and 10 bases lay in between.